This is a list of T cell receptor beta chains from one sample in a study of molecular identifiers for immune sequencing clone quantification. TCRdb redid the calling of the PCR reads with MiXCR, one entry per CDR3 protein. The repertoire has about 32,000 distinct CDR3 sequences, roughly 19% of them found once; the top ten carry approximately 1.2%. What was sequenced was naive CD8+ T cells from blood, with Jurkat cell RNA spiked in. These TCRs come from a human donor in good health. Some libraries in this study had Jurkat cell RNA spiked in. Each CDR3 is given with its conserved first and last residue. Fields, in order: clone size, V gene, D gene, J gene, CDR3 DNA, CDR3 protein. D genes are given only for firm matches. Expanded clones get a size class; other rows say once, few or many, or leave the size out.

clone size: many; V gene: TRBV19; D gene: NA; J gene: TRBJ2-7; CDR3 DNA: TGTGCCAGTAGTATAGACCCGGCCTACGAGCAGTACTTC; CDR3 protein: CASSIDPAYEQYF
clone size: many; V gene: TRBV5-4; D gene: TRBD1; J gene: TRBJ2-7; CDR3 DNA: TGTGCCAGCAGGCCCATGACAGGGTTGGGCGAGCAGTACTTC; CDR3 protein: CASRPMTGLGEQYF
clone size: many; V gene: TRBV10-1; D gene: NA; J gene: TRBJ2-5; CDR3 DNA: TGCGCCACCCCTACGGAGGGCACAGATACCCAAGAGACCCAGTACTTC; CDR3 protein: CATPTEGTDTQETQYF
clone size: many; V gene: TRBV7-2; D gene: NA; J gene: TRBJ2-7; CDR3 DNA: TGTGCCAGCAGCTTTCTCGGGCCGTCCTACGAGCAGTACTTC; CDR3 protein: CASSFLGPSYEQYF
clone size: many; V gene: TRBV5-1; D gene: NA; J gene: TRBJ2-5; CDR3 DNA: TGCGCCAGCAGCCTAACGGACTGGGAGACCCAGTACTTC; CDR3 protein: CASSLTDWETQYF
clone size: many; V gene: TRBV9; D gene: TRBD2; J gene: TRBJ2-4; CDR3 DNA: TGTGCCAGCAGCGGGGAGGGCAGGTCTCAGAGAAACATTCAGTACTTC; CDR3 protein: CASSGEGRSQRNIQYF
clone size: many; V gene: TRBV20-1; D gene: TRBD2; J gene: TRBJ2-7; CDR3 DNA: TGCAGTGCTAGAGATCTCGGGCTAGCGGGAGGGAAGTCCTACGAGCAGTACTTC; CDR3 protein: CSARDLGLAGGKSYEQYF
clone size: many; V gene: TRBV4-3; D gene: TRBD1; J gene: TRBJ1-2; CDR3 DNA: TGCGCCAGCAGCCAAGGCTCCGGGACAGCCTATGGCTACACCTTC; CDR3 protein: CASSQGSGTAYGYTF
clone size: NA; V gene: TRBV6-5; D gene: TRBD1; J gene: TRBJ2-1; CDR3 DNA: TGTGCCAGCAGCCCCGGGACAGGGGTCAATGAGCAGTTCTTC; CDR3 protein: CASSPGTGVNEQFF
clone size: NA; V gene: TRBV15; D gene: NA; J gene: TRBJ1-1; CDR3 DNA: TGTGCCACCAGCAGAGGCCTCCTGGGGACTGAAGCTTTCTTT; CDR3 protein: CATSRGLLGTEAFF
clone size: many; V gene: TRBV19; D gene: NA; J gene: TRBJ2-1; CDR3 DNA: TGTGCCAGTAGTATAGATGCCGGGCCGAGGAGCTCCTACAATGAGCAGTTCTTC; CDR3 protein: CASSIDAGPRSSYNEQFF
clone size: few; V gene: TRBV7-9; D gene: NA; J gene: TRBJ2-1; CDR3 DNA: TGTGCCAGCAGCTTAGGCGGGGGCTTGTACAATGAGCAGTTCTTC; CDR3 protein: CASSLGGGLYNEQFF
clone size: many; V gene: TRBV19; D gene: NA; J gene: TRBJ2-2; CDR3 DNA: TGTGCCAGTAGTACCGGGAGGGACAGCCGCGAGCTGTTTTTT; CDR3 protein: CASSTGRDSRELFF
clone size: many; V gene: TRBV19; D gene: NA; J gene: TRBJ1-1; CDR3 DNA: TGTGCCAGTAGTATAGGCGGGGGGAACACTGAAGCTTTCTTT; CDR3 protein: CASSIGGGNTEAFF
clone size: many; V gene: TRBV9; D gene: NA; J gene: TRBJ1-3; CDR3 DNA: TGTGCCAGCAGCCCTACAGGGTTCTCTGGAAACACCATATATTTT; CDR3 protein: CASSPTGFSGNTIYF
clone size: NA; V gene: TRBV7-9; D gene: NA; J gene: TRBJ2-5; CDR3 DNA: TGTGCCAGCAGCTACCGCGGGGCACAAGAGACCCAGTACTTC; CDR3 protein: CASSYRGAQETQYF
clone size: many; V gene: TRBV12-3/TRBV12-4; D gene: TRBD2; J gene: TRBJ2-1; CDR3 DNA: TGTGCCAGCAGTTTTGGAGGCGGGAGCCGGGACAATGAGCAGTTCTTC; CDR3 protein: CASSFGGGSRDNEQFF
clone size: few; V gene: TRBV10-3; D gene: NA; J gene: TRBJ2-7; CDR3 DNA: TGTGCCATCAGTGAAGTAGAGGACGAGCAGTACTTC; CDR3 protein: CAISEVEDEQYF
clone size: few; V gene: TRBV4-1; D gene: TRBD1; J gene: TRBJ2-7; CDR3 DNA: TGCGCCAGCAGCTCCGGGACAGGGAACTACGAGCAGTACTTC; CDR3 protein: CASSSGTGNYEQYF
clone size: few; V gene: TRBV29-1; D gene: NA; J gene: TRBJ2-7; CDR3 DNA: TGCAGCGCCGCTGATGAGGCGGGGGCTTACGAGCAGTACTTC; CDR3 protein: CSAADEAGAYEQYF
clone size: many; V gene: TRBV29-1; D gene: NA; J gene: TRBJ2-7; CDR3 DNA: TGCAGCGTCGAAGTAGTGGGAGAGCAGTACTTC; CDR3 protein: CSVEVVGEQYF
clone size: medium-sized; V gene: TRBV7-9; D gene: NA; J gene: TRBJ2-3; CDR3 DNA: TGTGCCAGCAGCTTTGGAGGGACCGGGGCGGATACGCAGTATTTT; CDR3 protein: CASSFGGTGADTQYF
clone size: few; V gene: TRBV20-1; D gene: TRBD1; J gene: TRBJ2-1; CDR3 DNA: TGCAGTGCCAAAGTCCGGGACAGACCTTTCAATGAGCAGTTCTTC; CDR3 protein: CSAKVRDRPFNEQFF
clone size: many; V gene: TRBV4-1; D gene: NA; J gene: TRBJ1-4; CDR3 DNA: TGCGCCAGCAGCCAACAGGGAATAACCAATGAAAAACTGTTTTTT; CDR3 protein: CASSQQGITNEKLFF
clone size: many; V gene: TRBV20-1; D gene: TRBD1; J gene: TRBJ1-6; CDR3 DNA: TGCAGTGCTAGAGAAGCCCGACAGGGGGTTAATTCACCCCTCCACTTT; CDR3 protein: CSAREARQGVNSPLHF